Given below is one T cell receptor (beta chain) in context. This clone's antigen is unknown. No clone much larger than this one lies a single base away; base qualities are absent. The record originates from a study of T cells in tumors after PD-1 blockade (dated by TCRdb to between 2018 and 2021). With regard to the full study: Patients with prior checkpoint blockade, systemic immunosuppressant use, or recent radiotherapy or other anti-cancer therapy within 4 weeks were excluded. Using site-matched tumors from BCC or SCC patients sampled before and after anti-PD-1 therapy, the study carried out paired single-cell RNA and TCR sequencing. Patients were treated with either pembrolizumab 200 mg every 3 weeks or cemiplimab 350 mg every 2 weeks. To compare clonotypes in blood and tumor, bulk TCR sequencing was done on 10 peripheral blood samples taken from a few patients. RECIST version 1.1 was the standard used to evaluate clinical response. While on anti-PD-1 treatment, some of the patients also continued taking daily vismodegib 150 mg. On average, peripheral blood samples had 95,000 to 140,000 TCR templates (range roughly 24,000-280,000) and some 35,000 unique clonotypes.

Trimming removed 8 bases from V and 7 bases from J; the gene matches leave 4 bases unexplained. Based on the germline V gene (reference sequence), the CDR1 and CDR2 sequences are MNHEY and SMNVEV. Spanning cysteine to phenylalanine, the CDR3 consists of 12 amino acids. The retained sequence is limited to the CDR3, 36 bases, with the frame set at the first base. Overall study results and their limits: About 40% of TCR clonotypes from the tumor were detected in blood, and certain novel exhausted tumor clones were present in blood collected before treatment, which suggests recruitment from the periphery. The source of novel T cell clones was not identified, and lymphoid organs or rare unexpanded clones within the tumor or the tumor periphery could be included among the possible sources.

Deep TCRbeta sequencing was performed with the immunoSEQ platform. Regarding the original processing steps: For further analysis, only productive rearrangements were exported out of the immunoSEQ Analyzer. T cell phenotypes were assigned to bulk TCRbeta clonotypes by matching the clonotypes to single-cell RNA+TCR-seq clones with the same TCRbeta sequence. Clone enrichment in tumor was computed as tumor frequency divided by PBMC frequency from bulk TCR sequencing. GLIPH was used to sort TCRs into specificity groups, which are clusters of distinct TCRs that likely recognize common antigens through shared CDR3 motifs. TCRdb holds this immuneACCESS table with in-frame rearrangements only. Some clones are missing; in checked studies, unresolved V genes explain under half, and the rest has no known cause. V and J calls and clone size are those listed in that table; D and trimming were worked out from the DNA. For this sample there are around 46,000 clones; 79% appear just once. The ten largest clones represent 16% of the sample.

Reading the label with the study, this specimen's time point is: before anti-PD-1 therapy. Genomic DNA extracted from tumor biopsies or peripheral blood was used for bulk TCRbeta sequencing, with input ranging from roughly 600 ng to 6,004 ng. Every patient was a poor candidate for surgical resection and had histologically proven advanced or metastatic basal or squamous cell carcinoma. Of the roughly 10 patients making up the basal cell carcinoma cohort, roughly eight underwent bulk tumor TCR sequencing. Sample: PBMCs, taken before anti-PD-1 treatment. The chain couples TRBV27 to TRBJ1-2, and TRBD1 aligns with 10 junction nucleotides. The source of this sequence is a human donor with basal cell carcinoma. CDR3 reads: CASATGGSGYTF. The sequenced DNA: TGTGCCAGCGCGACAGGGGGCAGTGGCTACACCTTC.